This T cell receptor (beta chain) derives from a study of blood T cell repertoires in COVID-19 (TCRdb year 2020). As for the study more broadly: Samples from collaborators originated in the United States, Italy and Spain and spanned both the acute and convalescent phases of COVID-19. The samples were drawn from the first 160 participants of the ongoing ImmuneRACE study and from about 1,200 subjects provided by 6 global collaborators. The prospective study material was composed of cDNA or gDNA derived from T cells, B-cell-depleted T cells, or PBMCs. A freely available public database, intended as a resource for researchers studying the immune response to SARS-CoV-2, is where the repertoires were released. Where HLA class I and class II types were available, the types were taken from metadata supplied by the sample provider, not from assay-based typing. Deeply sampled blood TCRbeta repertoires from subjects exposed to, actively infected with, or recovered from COVID-19 were included in the dataset. The sample metadata nearly always contained a de-identified subject ID, COVID-19 status, age in years and sex. Here is what the overall study found, with its caveats: Clinical and demographic metadata were provided uncurated, with the amount varying by source and participant.

Inclusive of the bounding cysteine and phenylalanine, the CDR3 is 15 residues long. Of the read, only the CDR3 DNA is kept; its 45 bases are in frame from base 1. V is shortened by 4 bases, J by 1 base, and the region joining them spans 16 bases. The germline V gene (reference sequence) provides CDR1 GTSNPN and CDR2 SVGIG. In Seattle, one collaborating source enrolled patients while the infection was active and tracked those patients longitudinally over the course of disease. Each collaborating institution followed its own protocols to collect whole blood in K2EDTA tubes. For TCRbeta analysis, collaborators shipped samples as frozen whole blood, isolated PBMCs, or DNA extracted from either of those sample types. The immunoSEQ Assay, a bias-controlled multiplex PCR, was used to amplify TCRbeta CDR3 regions from genomic DNA. Per the authors' processing: Within the assay, amplification of reference gene primers was used to estimate how many nucleated cells each sample contained. To quantify the absolute abundance of each unique TCRbeta CDR3 rearrangement, sequence reads were collapsed and filtered. Productive Simpson clonality was computed per sample as the square root of Simpson's diversity index over productive rearrangements. The table was pulled from immuneACCESS by TCRdb, which kept in-frame rearrangements only. Such tables lose some clones; where checked, under half of the loss comes from unresolved V genes, and the rest has no known cause. Clone size and the V and J calls come from that table; the DNA yielded D and trimming. The sample has 250,000 to 300,000 clones on record, almost 90% of them singletons. Of the sample, 11% falls within the top ten clones.

In regard to this clone: Its antigen target is currently unknown. Base qualities are missing; no much larger clone stands one base away.

Recombination linked TRBV30 to TRBJ1-1, with an unclear D gene assignment. Material for sequencing was peripheral blood. This TCR was recovered from a young woman with COVID-19, enrolled during active disease. The CDR3 protein sequence reads: CAWNRLEEWNTEAFF. The nucleotide sequence is TGTGCCTGGAATCGTCTAGAAGAGTGGAACACTGAAGCTTTCTTT.